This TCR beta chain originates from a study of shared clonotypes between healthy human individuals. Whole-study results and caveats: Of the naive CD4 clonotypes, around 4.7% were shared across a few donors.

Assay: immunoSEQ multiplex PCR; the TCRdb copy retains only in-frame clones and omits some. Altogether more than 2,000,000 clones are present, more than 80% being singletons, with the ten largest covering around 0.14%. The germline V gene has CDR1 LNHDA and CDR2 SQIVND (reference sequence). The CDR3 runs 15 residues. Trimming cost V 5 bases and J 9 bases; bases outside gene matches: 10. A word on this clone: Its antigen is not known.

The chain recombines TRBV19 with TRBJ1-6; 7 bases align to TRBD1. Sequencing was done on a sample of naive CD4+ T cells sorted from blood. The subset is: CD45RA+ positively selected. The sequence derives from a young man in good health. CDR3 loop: CASSPETGSRSPLHF. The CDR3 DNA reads TGTGCCAGTAGTCCAGAGACAGGGTCCCGTTCACCCCTCCACTTT.